Listed below are T cell receptor beta chains from one sample, sequenced in a study of blood T cell repertoires in COVID-19. Libraries were prepared by immunoSEQ multiplex PCR; TCRdb keeps only in-frame clonotypes and omits some of them. The profile shows tens of thousands of clones, 75% to 85% of them singletons. Sequencing input: peripheral blood. All receptors come from a human donor in a cohort sampled during active COVID-19. The CDR3 runs from the conserved cysteine through the conserved F or W. Fields, in order: D gene, J gene, V gene, CDR3 protein, CDR3 DNA. D genes are given only for firm matches.

-	TRBJ1-1	TRBV7-3	CASSLGGLNTEAFF	TGTGCCAGCAGCTTAGGGGGGTTGAACACTGAAGCTTTCTTT
-	TRBJ2-7	TRBV4-3	CASSQEWASSYEQYF	TGCGCCAGCAGCCAAGAGTGGGCTAGCAGCTACGAGCAGTACTTC
TRBD1	TRBJ1-1	TRBV7-8	CASSRRQGPNTEAFF	TGTGCCAGCAGTCGTAGACAGGGTCCGAACACTGAAGCTTTCTTT
TRBD2	TRBJ2-1	TRBV5-1	CASSLDPSGRGEQFF	TGCGCCAGCAGCTTGGACCCTAGCGGGAGGGGTGAGCAGTTCTTC
TRBD1	TRBJ1-2	TRBV28	CASRAGTGASGYTF	TGTGCCAGCAGAGCCGGGACAGGGGCATCGGGCTACACCTTC
TRBD1	TRBJ2-7	TRBV19	CASSVKRTGKHEQYF	TGTGCCAGTAGTGTGAAAAGGACAGGGAAACACGAGCAGTACTTC
-	TRBJ2-5	TRBV6-4	CASSDFACEETQYF	TGTGCCAGCAGTGACTTCGCTTGCGAGGAGACCCAGTACTTC
TRBD2	TRBJ2-3	TRBV7-2	CASSLPPGLDADTQYF	TGTGCCAGCAGCTTACCCCCGGGACTAGATGCAGATACGCAGTATTTT
-	TRBJ2-6	TRBV4-1	CASSTPRSGANVLTF	TGCGCCAGCAGCACCCCGCGGTCCGGGGCCAACGTCCTGACTTTC
TRBD2	TRBJ2-3	TRBV27	CASLISLSSGSTDTQYF	TGTGCCAGCCTTATATCGTTGTCTAGCGGGAGCACAGATACGCAGTATTTT